These 25 T cell receptor beta chains came from one sample sequenced in a study of OX40 agonist ivuxolimab in advanced cancers. TCRdb's table, derived via immunoSEQ multiplex PCR, lists solely in-frame clones and lacks some. The table includes about 42,000 clones, roughly four fifths detected once. The sequencing used CD4+ or CD8+ T cells sorted from blood, collected in a trial of the OX40 agonist ivuxolimab. The receptor set was obtained from an adult with an advanced solid tumor such as melanoma, head and neck, liver or kidney cancer.

This clone was recorded only once. CDR3 protein: CASSPGPSDTEAFF. DNA of the CDR3: TGTGCCAGCAGCCCCGGCCCATCGGACACTGAAGCTTTCTTT. The chain carries TRBV7-7 and TRBJ1-1, with D unresolved. The CDR3 is 14 amino acids. V was trimmed by 5 bases and J by 3 bases, leaving 13 bases between them. Germline CDR1 and CDR2: SSHAT and FNYEAQ (reference sequence).

V is TRBV29-1 and J is TRBJ1-3; the D gene is possibly TRBD1 (6 bases). Germline-derived CDR1 and CDR2 are SQVTM and ANQGSEA. Trimming removed 5 bases at V and 0 bases at J, with 14 bases between. The CDR3 totals 15 residues. As DNA, the CDR3 is TGCAGCGTTCGGACGGGGACAAACTCTGGAAACACCATATATTTT. It yields the protein CSVRTGTNSGNTIYF.

The chain recombines TRBV5-6 with TRBJ1-3; D remains ambiguous. V lost 0 bases to trimming and J lost 4 bases, with 8 bases between them. The CDR3 length is 14 residues. Germline V gives CDR1 SGHDT, CDR2 YYEEEE. CDR3 coding DNA: TGTGCCAGCAGCTTGGAGTTTCTGGGAAACACCATATATTTT. Its protein product is CASSLEFLGNTIYF.

There are a few counts of this clone. This chain uses TRBV19 with TRBJ2-6; D unclear. The germline V gene encodes CDR1 LNHDA and CDR2 SQIVND (reference sequence). Deletions cut 7 bases from V and 2 bases from J, with 6 bases between. The CDR3 extends over 13 amino acids. CDR3 sequence (DNA): TGTGCCAGTACTGCGACTGGGGCCAACGTCCTGACTTTC. It translates to CASTATGANVLTF.

This sequence joins TRBV19 and TRBJ1-2; D is ambiguous. V lost 5 bases and J lost 0, with 10 bases in between. CDR1 and CDR2 from the germline V gene are LNHDA and SQIVND (reference sequence). The CDR3 contains 14 residues. The CDR3: CASSSLGTNYGYTF. CDR3 nucleotides: TGTGCCAGTAGTTCCCTCGGGACTAACTATGGCTACACCTTC.

The V and J genes are TRBV30 and TRBJ1-4, with D hard to call. The CDR3 spans 12 residues. Germline V gives CDR1 GTSNPN, CDR2 SVGIG (reference sequence). V gave up 3 bases and J gave up 8 bases, with 10 bases separating them. CDR3 region: CAWRRVGEKLFF. The CDR3 nucleotides read TGTGCCTGGAGAAGGGTAGGCGAAAAACTGTTTTTT.

The chain links TRBV4-1 to TRBJ2-7; the match to TRBD2 covers 10 bases. Germline V gives CDR1 MGHRA, CDR2 YSYEKL. This CDR3 region has 15 residues. J gave up 4 bases and V 1 base, and 4 bases lay outside the gene matches. The CDR3 DNA follows: TGCGCCAGCAGCCAAGGTCTAGCGGGAGAGTACGAGCAGTACTTC. Protein product: CASSQGLAGEYEQYF.

V gene TRBV5-6 combines with J gene TRBJ1-1; 7 positions agree with TRBD1. CDR1 is SGHDT and CDR2 is YYEEEE in the germline V gene. V lost 2 bases, J lost 1 base, and 8 bases stayed unmatched. The CDR3 contains 16 residues. The CDR3 nucleotides read TGTGCCAGCAGCTTCGGAGGGGGCAACCGGAACACTGAAGCTTTCTTT. Residues: CASSFGGGNRNTEAFF.

The V call is TRBV7-9, the J call TRBJ1-1, with D possibly TRBD1 on 5 matching bases. V was trimmed by 3 bases and J by 6 bases, leaving 11 bases between them. The CDR3 extends over 13 amino acids. Germline loops: CDR1 SEHNR, CDR2 FQNEAQ (reference sequence). CDR3 region: CASSFREGAEAFF. The CDR3 nucleotides are TGTGCCAGCAGCTTCCGGGAAGGGGCTGAAGCTTTCTTT.

The rearrangement links TRBV6-5 to TRBJ1-5, with 7 bases lining up with TRBD1. Germline assignment: CDR1 MNHEY and CDR2 SVGAGI. The J segment lost 0 bases and the V segment lost 6 bases, leaving 2 bases of the junction unmatched. This CDR3 contains 14 residues. CDR3 coding DNA: TGTGCCAGCAGGACAGGGAATAGCAATCAGCCCCAGCATTTT. It yields the protein CASRTGNSNQPQHF.

The chain recombines TRBV19 with TRBJ2-1; no firm D call. In germline, CDR1 is LNHDA, CDR2 SQIVND (reference sequence). Trimming took off 4 bases at V and 4 bases at J, with 11 bases between the two ends. The CDR3 totals 14 residues. The CDR3 region has the DNA TGTGCCAGTAGTACAGGAACTCGGTACAATGAGCAGTTCTTC. It codes for CASSTGTRYNEQFF. The full variable domain, with the rest looked up from reference TRBV19 and TRBJ2-1, is DGGITQSPKYLFRKEGQNVTLSCEQNLNHDAMYWYRQDPGQGLRLIYYSQIVNDFQKGDIAEGYSVSREKKESFPLTVTSAQKNPTAFYLCASSTGTRYNEQFFGPGTRLTVL.

V and J are TRBV9 and TRBJ2-3; D remains ambiguous. The germline V gene encodes CDR1 SGDLS and CDR2 YYNGEE. V shed 3 bases and J shed 6 bases, with 11 bases lying between them. This CDR3 is 13 amino acids long. CDR3 DNA sequence: TGTGCCAGCAGCGCCTCAATCAGCGATACGCAGTATTTT. The encoded protein is CASSASISDTQYF.

CDR3 in DNA: TGTGCCAGCAGCTTAGCAGGGTATGGCTACACCTTC. The encoded protein is CASSLAGYGYTF. V gene TRBV7-2 combines with J gene TRBJ1-2, with D hard to call. Trimming cost V 0 bases and J 5 bases, with 4 bases left between them. The CDR3 sequence is 12 residues long. CDR1 is SGHTA and CDR2 is FQGNSA in the germline V gene.

The rearrangement uses TRBV19 and TRBJ2-2; 9 nucleotides agree with TRBD1. In germline, CDR1 is LNHDA, CDR2 SQIVND (reference sequence). The CDR3 length is 14 residues. The V segment lost 6 bases and the J segment 9 bases; nucleotides outside the gene matches: 8. For the CDR3, the DNA is TGTGCCAGTAGGAACAGGGGGCAAGTCAGGGAGCTGTTTTTT. Its protein is CASRNRGQVRELFF.

This clone occurred once. The V and J genes are TRBV7-9 and TRBJ1-1; D may be TRBD1 (6 bases). V was cut by 3 bases and J by 3 bases, with 8 bases left in between. The CDR3 runs to 13 residues. Per germline, CDR1 SEHNR and CDR2 FQNEAQ (reference sequence). CDR3 protein: CASSFGGHTEAFF. The CDR3 region has the DNA TGTGCCAGCAGCTTCGGGGGGCACACTGAAGCTTTCTTT. The variable domain in full, with the rest retrieved from reference TRBV7-9 and TRBJ1-1, is DTGVSQNPRHKITKRGQNVTFRCDPISEHNRLYWYRQTLGQGPEFLTYFQNEAQLEKSRLLSDRFSAERPKGSFSTLEIQRTEQGDSAMYLCASSFGGHTEAFFGQGTRLTVV.

The chain employs TRBV30 and TRBJ2-7; D perhaps matches TRBD1 (5 bases). V dropped 1 base and J dropped 3 bases, with 10 bases sitting between them. Germline V gene lookup returns CDR1 GTSNPN and CDR2 SVGIG (reference sequence). This CDR3 region has 13 residues. CDR3 bases: TGTGCCTGGAGTGCAGGGATAGGCTACGAGCAGTACTTC. Amino acids: CAWSAGIGYEQYF.

In its sample, this clone was seen once. The chain uses TRBV2 and TRBJ2-5; 8 bases fit TRBD2. The CDR3 loop spans 14 amino acids. The germline CDR1 and CDR2 sequences are SNHLY and FYNNEI. The V segment lost 1 base and the J segment 5 bases; nucleotides outside the gene matches: 3. In DNA form, the CDR3 reads TGTGCCAGCAGTGAAGGGACTAGCAGTGAGACCCAGTACTTC. This encodes CASSEGTSSETQYF.

The rearrangement links TRBV5-1 to TRBJ1-4; a possible D gene is TRBD1 (6 bases). In germline, CDR1 is SGHRS, CDR2 YFSETQ. Trimming left V 0 bases short and J 7 bases short, with 13 bases between. The CDR3 sequence is 15 residues long. The CDR3 reads CASSLALQGGEKLFF. CDR3 in DNA: TGCGCCAGCAGCTTGGCCCTACAGGGTGGTGAAAAACTGTTTTTT.

This chain connects TRBV6-6 to TRBJ1-1; the match to TRBD1 covers 9 bases. This CDR3 has 13 residues. Germline lookup yields CDR1 MNHNY and CDR2 SVGAGI (reference sequence). V trimming: 2 bases; J trimming: 8 bases; junction bases outside the gene matches: 3. In nucleotides, the CDR3 is TGTGCCAGCAGTTACGCTGGGACAGGGGAAGCTTTCTTT. Its protein is CASSYAGTGEAFF.

The chain couples TRBV5-1 to TRBJ2-5; 8 positions agree with TRBD2. The end of the DNA fits TRBJ2-7 better, so the J call may be wrong. The CDR3 contains 15 residues. Germline values: CDR1 SGHRS, CDR2 YFSETQ. This CDR3 reads CASSLASGPAYEQYF. The CDR3 region has the DNA TGCGCCAGCAGCTTGGCTAGCGGGCCGGCCTACGAGCAGTACTTC.

This clone appeared once. The chain is built from TRBV6-5 and TRBJ1-2; D unresolved. V was cut by 5 bases and J by 6 bases, with 16 bases left in between. The CDR3 contains 14 residues. CDR1 and CDR2 (germline): MNHEY, SVGAGI. CDR3 residues: CASSTWTGSNGYTF. For the CDR3, the DNA is TGTGCCAGCAGTACCTGGACGGGCTCTAATGGCTACACCTTC.

The chain couples TRBV20-1 to TRBJ2-7; D remains ambiguous. CDR1 DFQATT and CDR2 SNEGSKA come from the germline V gene (reference sequence). The CDR3 is 10 residues long. V shed 5 bases and J shed 6 bases, with 8 bases lying between them. This CDR3 is CSAARVEQYF. The DNA of the CDR3 is TGCAGTGCTGCTAGGGTCGAGCAGTACTTC.

The table lists this clone with a count of one. The rearrangement joins TRBV2 to TRBJ1-5; D remains ambiguous. CDR1 and CDR2 from the germline V gene are SNHLY and FYNNEI. The CDR3 spans 13 residues. Trimming stripped 2 bases from V and 7 bases from J, with 9 bases between. In nucleotides, the CDR3 is TGTGCCAGCAGTGAAATGGTTTACCAGCCCCAGCATTTT. Its translation is CASSEMVYQPQHF.

The genes are TRBV18 and TRBJ1-2; unclear D gene. Germline CDR1 is KGHSH and CDR2 is LQKENI. The CDR3 sequence is 13 residues long. V was trimmed by 2 bases and J by 9 bases, leaving 13 bases between them. The CDR3 loop is CASSPTYGERYTF. The CDR3 DNA reads as TGTGCCAGCTCACCAACCTACGGGGAGCGCTACACCTTC. Based on the CDR3 plus reference TRBV18 and TRBJ1-2, the full variable domain is NAGVMQNPRHLVRRRGQEARLRCSPMKGHSHVYWYRQLPEEGLKFMVYLQKENIIDESGMPKERFSAEFPKEGPSILRIQQVVRGDSAAYFCASSPTYGERYTFGSGTRLTVV.

This chain links TRBV2 with TRBJ1-4; a weak D match, TRBD1 (6 bases). V lost 6 bases, J lost 4 bases, and 12 bases lay in between. The CDR3 spans 14 residues. Germline assignment: CDR1 SNHLY and CDR2 FYNNEI. CDR3 residues: CASRETGHNEKLFF. In DNA, the CDR3 is TGTGCCAGCAGGGAGACAGGTCATAATGAAAAACTGTTTTTT.